These 26 T cell receptor beta chains originate from one sample sequenced in a study of blood T cell repertoires in COVID-19. Clones were sequenced by immunoSEQ multiplex PCR, and TCRdb holds only the in-frame ones, with some missing. This sample has 26,000 or so clones, with 90% to 95% found just once. The material sequenced was peripheral blood. These receptors all come from a human donor with active COVID-19. The donor label of this sample is uncertain.

The chain combines TRBV29-1 with TRBJ2-5; TRBD2 matches at 15 bases. Trimming took 6 bases from V and 7 from J; bases not matched to a gene: 3. This CDR3 spans 13 amino acids. Germline V lookup: CDR1 SQVTM, CDR2 ANQGSEA. The CDR3 DNA follows: TGCAGCGTCGGGACTAGCGGGGGGAGGACCCAGTACTTC. It codes for CSVGTSGGRTQYF.

This clone is a singleton in its sample. CDR3 protein: CASSQQGRGYNSPLHF. The CDR3 DNA is TGTGCCAGCAGTCAACAGGGCCGGGGATATAATTCACCCCTCCACTTT. The chain combines TRBV11-1 with TRBJ1-6, with D maybe TRBD1 (6 bases). Looked up from germline, CDR1 is SGHAT and CDR2 is FQDESV (reference sequence). V lost 6 bases and J lost 4, with 16 bases in between. This CDR3 is built from 16 residues.

This rearrangement joins TRBV10-1 to TRBJ2-1; possible D gene TRBD2, 6 bases. V lost 3 bases and J lost 9, with 21 bases in between. Germline assignment: CDR1 WNHNN and CDR2 SYGVQD (reference sequence). The CDR3 covers 16 residues. The CDR3 protein is CASSDPRGTGRGEQFF. The CDR3 nucleotides read TGCGCCAGCAGTGATCCACGCGGGACCGGCCGGGGTGAGCAGTTCTTC.

The chain has TRBV5-1 and TRBJ2-2; 8 positions match TRBD2. Germline V gene lookup returns CDR1 SGHRS and CDR2 YFSETQ. J lost 5 bases, V lost 0 bases, and 3 bases had no gene match. CDR3 size: 15 residues. The CDR3: CASSLEGLATGELFF. DNA of the CDR3: TGCGCCAGCAGCTTGGAAGGACTAGCAACCGGGGAGCTGTTTTTT.

The V call is TRBV7-9, the J call TRBJ1-2, with TRBD1 matching over 8 bases. V gave up 5 bases and J gave up 1 base; unmatched junction bases: 9. In germline, CDR1 is SEHNR, CDR2 FQNEAQ (reference sequence). There are 16 residues in the CDR3. The CDR3, as DNA: TGTGCCAGCAGCCAGGGGATGGGACAGGTTAACTATGGCTACACCTTC. Translated, it gives CASSQGMGQVNYGYTF.

J is TRBJ2-7 and V is TRBV5-1; 8 bases are a match to TRBD1. The CDR3 has 15 residues. After removal of 1 base from V and 3 bases from J, the junction contained 6 bases not matched to a gene. CDR1 SGHRS and CDR2 YFSETQ come from the germline V gene. The CDR3 DNA sequence: TGCGCCAGCAGCTTGACCACGACAGGGGACTACGAGCAGTACTTC. Translation gives CASSLTTTGDYEQYF.

This clone came up once. The chain uses TRBV7-2 and TRBJ2-3; D is unresolved. The CDR3 consists of 16 residues. From germline, CDR1 is SGHTA and CDR2 FQGNSA. V was cut by 3 bases and J by 4 bases, with 17 bases left in between. The CDR3 nucleotides read TGTGCCAGCAGCTTCACTACTTCGCTCTCCGCAGATACGCAGTATTTT. Its translation: CASSFTTSLSADTQYF.

The V and J genes are TRBV30 and TRBJ1-2, with 11 bases lining up with TRBD1. CDR3 length: 14 amino acids. In germline, CDR1 is GTSNPN, CDR2 SVGIG (reference sequence). V shed 3 bases and J 4 bases; nucleotides not matched to a gene: 4. For the CDR3, the DNA is TGTGCCTGGAGGGACAGGGGGCGCGTCTATGGCTACACCTTC. Its protein product is CAWRDRGRVYGYTF.

This chain connects TRBV7-2 to TRBJ1-1; D is unclear. The CDR3 runs 12 residues. Germline assignment: CDR1 SGHTA and CDR2 FQGNSA. V was clipped by 4 bases and J by 3 bases, with 6 bases between them. The CDR3 region has the DNA TGTGCCAGCAGCTCAGGATACACTGAAGCTTTCTTT. Protein sequence: CASSSGYTEAFF.

The V gene is TRBV10-3, the J gene TRBJ2-1; 13 nucleotides line up with TRBD2. J gave up 6 bases and V 6 bases, and 5 bases lay outside the gene matches. CDR1 and CDR2 (germline): ENHRY, SYGVKD. This CDR3 region has 15 residues. CDR3 bases: TGTGCCATCAGAGGACTAGCGGGGGCTGTCAATGAGCAGTTCTTC. Encoded protein: CAIRGLAGAVNEQFF.

The chain joins TRBV18 to TRBJ1-5; a weak D match, TRBD1 (6 bases). The CDR3 consists of 15 residues. V was clipped by 2 bases and J by 2 bases, with 10 bases between them. Germline V gene lookup returns CDR1 KGHSH and CDR2 LQKENI. CDR3 nucleotides: TGTGCCAGCTCACCAGGGACACAGGGCAATCAGCCCCAGCATTTT. It specifies CASSPGTQGNQPQHF.

V gene TRBV5-1 combines with J gene TRBJ2-6, with TRBD2 identical over 11 bases. The germline V gene encodes CDR1 SGHRS and CDR2 YFSETQ. Trimming removed 2 bases from V and 1 base from J; junction bases left unmatched: 5. The CDR3 extends over 18 amino acids. The CDR3 region is CASSFWTSGFSGANVLTF. The DNA for the CDR3 is TGCGCCAGCAGCTTTTGGACTAGCGGGTTTTCTGGGGCCAACGTCCTGACTTTC.

V gene TRBV21-1 combines with J gene TRBJ1-6. TRBV21-1 is listed as a pseudogene. The CDR3 spans 16 residues. The chain's CDR3 is CASSNGGGGGRSPLHF. CDR3 sequence (DNA): TGTGCCAGCAGCAACGGGGGCGGCGGGGGGAGGTCACCCCTCCACTTT.

This clone was detected once. The gene calls are TRBV4-2 and TRBJ2-3; 10 bases line up with TRBD1. This CDR3 comprises 16 residues. V lost 4 bases, J lost 4 bases, and 8 bases stayed unmatched. In germline, CDR1 is LGHNA, CDR2 YNFKEQ. The chain's CDR3 is CASSPKGTGDADTQYF. In DNA, the CDR3 is TGTGCCAGCAGCCCTAAGGGGACAGGGGACGCAGATACGCAGTATTTT.

The chain recombines TRBV19 with TRBJ2-6; possibly TRBD1 for D (6 bases). Trimming took off 3 bases at V and 2 bases at J, with 11 bases between the two ends. Germline V gene data show CDR1 as LNHDA and CDR2 as SQIVND (reference sequence). The CDR3 covers 16 residues. CDR3 amino acids: CASSMYRAPGANVLTF. The CDR3 bases are TGTGCCAGTAGTATGTACAGGGCCCCTGGGGCCAACGTCCTGACTTTC.

The chain combines TRBV6-2 or TRBV6-3 with TRBJ1-4; no firm D call. Germline values: CDR1 MNHEY, CDR2 SVGEGT. The CDR3 extends over 15 amino acids. V was pared by 4 bases and J by 0 bases, with 9 bases between. CDR3 in amino acids: CASSLRAATNEKLFF. CDR3 nucleotides: TGTGCCAGCAGTTTGCGAGCGGCAACTAATGAAAAACTGTTTTTT.

V gene TRBV6-5 combines with J gene TRBJ2-5, with 7 bases identical to TRBD1. CDR1 and CDR2 from the germline V gene are MNHEY and SVGAGI. The ends lost 0 bases at V and 7 bases at J; junction bases unmatched: 8. The CDR3 extends over 15 amino acids. CDR3 DNA: TGTGCCAGCAGTTACTCGCCGGGACAGCCCACGACCCAGTACTTC. This gives the protein CASSYSPGQPTTQYF.

The rearrangement joins TRBV11-2 to TRBJ2-7; TRBD2 is a possible D gene (6 bases). Germline CDR1 is SGHAT and CDR2 is FQNNGV. The CDR3 has 14 residues. Deletions cut 8 bases from V and 3 bases from J, with 17 bases between. The CDR3 region is CASGNIGGNYEQYF. CDR3 DNA sequence: TGTGCCAGCGGGAACATCGGGGGAAACTACGAGCAGTACTTC. Looking up the rest from reference TRBV11-2 and TRBJ2-7 gives the full variable domain: EAGVAQSPRYKIIEKRQSVAFWCNPISGHATLYWYQQILGQGPKLLIQFQNNGVVDDSQLPKDRFSAERLKGVDSTLKIQPAKLEDSAVYLCASGNIGGNYEQYFGPGTRLTVT.

This chain uses TRBV6-5 with TRBJ2-2; a possible D gene is TRBD2 (6 bases). This CDR3 is 14 amino acids long. V was shortened by 7 bases and J by 7 bases, with 16 bases between the two germline ends. Germline assignment: CDR1 MNHEY and CDR2 SVGAGI. The CDR3 here is CASTAGTGGGELFF. CDR3 nucleotides: TGTGCCAGCACTGCCGGAACCGGGGGCGGGGAGCTGTTTTTT.

V is TRBV3-1 (or the pseudogene TRBV3-2) and J is TRBJ1-1; D is uncertain. CDR3 length: 12 amino acids. Germline V gene data show CDR1 as LGHDT and CDR2 as YNNKEL (reference sequence). Trimming cost V 8 bases and J 8 bases, with 15 bases left between them. For the CDR3, the DNA is TGTGCCAGCGGGATCCGGAGAGGGGAAGCTTTCTTT. Protein: CASGIRRGEAFF.

The genes are TRBV18 and TRBJ1-1; 8 bases map to TRBD1. CDR1 and CDR2 from the germline V gene are KGHSH and LQKENI. V lost 2 bases, J lost 4 bases, and 15 bases stayed unmatched. The CDR3 loop spans 18 amino acids. In DNA, the CDR3 is TGTGCCAGCTCACCATCCAGGGGGCTAGTGGGAGAGGGCACTGAAGCTTTCTTT. The encoded protein is CASSPSRGLVGEGTEAFF.

The chain joins TRBV11-1 to TRBJ2-5; D is undetermined. Germline CDR1 SGHAT, CDR2 FQDESV (reference sequence). Between the trimmed V and J ends, which lost 6 bases and 6 bases, there was a span of 14 bases. The CDR3 runs 13 residues. CDR3 DNA sequence: TGTGCCAGCAGTCGGAGCCCCCTGAAGACCCAGTACTTC. Its protein product is CASSRSPLKTQYF.

The CDR3 nucleotides are TGTGCCAGCAGCTTAGCTACCGGGACTAGCGCCTACGAGCAGTACTTC. This encodes CASSLATGTSAYEQYF. The genes are TRBV7-2 and TRBJ2-7, with 10 nucleotides matching TRBD2. The CDR3 totals 16 residues. Unmatched junction bases numbered 4, after V lost 0 bases and J lost 2 bases. The germline gives CDR1 SGHTA, CDR2 FQGNSA.

The chain has TRBV9 and TRBJ2-2, with D perhaps TRBD1 (6 bases). CDR1 is SGDLS, CDR2 YYNGEE, per germline. The length of the CDR3 is 14 residues. V shed 6 bases and J shed 0 bases, with 9 bases lying between them. The CDR3 sequence is CASTGQSNTGELFF. CDR3 bases: TGTGCCAGCACCGGACAGTCGAACACCGGGGAGCTGTTTTTT. Variable domain in full (rest from reference TRBV9 and TRBJ2-2): DSGVTQTPKHLITATGQRVTLRCSPRSGDLSVYWYQQSLDQGLQFLIQYYNGEERAKGNILERFSAQQFPDLHSELNLSSLELGDSALYFCASTGQSNTGELFFGEGSRLTVL.

The chain carries TRBV20-1 and TRBJ1-5, with D perhaps TRBD1 (6 bases). Germline CDR1 reads DFQATT; CDR2 reads SNEGSKA (reference sequence). Between the trimmed V and J ends, which lost 3 bases and 0 bases, there was a span of 12 bases. This CDR3 is 15 amino acids long. CDR3 nucleotide sequence: TGCAGTGCTAGTAGGACAGCATATAGCAATCAGCCCCAGCATTTT. Translated, it gives CSASRTAYSNQPQHF.

The J gene is TRBJ2-3, the V gene TRBV7-9; possibly TRBD2 for D (6 bases). In germline, CDR1 is SEHNR, CDR2 FQNEAQ (reference sequence). CDR3 size: 17 residues. Trimming took 0 bases from V and 0 from J, leaving 13 bases between them. In nucleotides, the CDR3 is TGTGCCAGCAGCTTAGCGCTGGCGGGGACGAGCACAGATACGCAGTATTTT. This translates into CASSLALAGTSTDTQYF.